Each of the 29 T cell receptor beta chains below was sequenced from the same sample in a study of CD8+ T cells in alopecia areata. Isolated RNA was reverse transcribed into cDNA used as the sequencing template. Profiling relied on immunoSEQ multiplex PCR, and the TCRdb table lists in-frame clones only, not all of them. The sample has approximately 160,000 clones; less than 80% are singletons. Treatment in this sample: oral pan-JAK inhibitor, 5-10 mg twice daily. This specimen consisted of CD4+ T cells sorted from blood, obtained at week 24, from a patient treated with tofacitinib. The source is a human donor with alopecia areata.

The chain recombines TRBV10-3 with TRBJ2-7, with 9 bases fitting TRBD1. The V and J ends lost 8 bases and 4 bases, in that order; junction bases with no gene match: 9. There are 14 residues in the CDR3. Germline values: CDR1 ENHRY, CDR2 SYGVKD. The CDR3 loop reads CAIGRDRVAYEQYF. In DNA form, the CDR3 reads TGTGCCATCGGAAGGGACAGGGTGGCATACGAGCAGTACTTC.

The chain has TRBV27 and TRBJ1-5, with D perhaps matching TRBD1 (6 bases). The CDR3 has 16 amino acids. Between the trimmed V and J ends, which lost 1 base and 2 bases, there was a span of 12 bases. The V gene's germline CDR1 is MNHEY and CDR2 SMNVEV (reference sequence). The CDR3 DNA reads TGTGCCAGCAGTTTATTCCCCCAGGGGCGCAATCAGCCCCAGCATTTT. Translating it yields CASSLFPQGRNQPQHF.

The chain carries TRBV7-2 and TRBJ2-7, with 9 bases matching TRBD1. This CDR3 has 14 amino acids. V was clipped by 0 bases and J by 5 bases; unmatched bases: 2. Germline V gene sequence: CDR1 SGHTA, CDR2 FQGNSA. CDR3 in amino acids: CASSLAWTGDEQYF. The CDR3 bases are TGTGCCAGCAGCTTAGCGTGGACAGGGGACGAGCAGTACTTC.

The CDR3 bases are TGCGCCAGCAGCTTAATACAGGGACCCTACGAGCAGTACTTC. It translates to CASSLIQGPYEQYF. The genes are TRBV5-1 and TRBJ2-7; D perhaps matches TRBD1 (6 bases). CDR3 length: 14 residues. Germline V gives CDR1 SGHRS, CDR2 YFSETQ. Trimming took 2 bases from V and 2 from J, leaving 11 bases between them. Full variable domain (rest looked up from reference TRBV5-1 and TRBJ2-7): KAGVTQTPRYLIKTRGQQVTLSCSPISGHRSVSWYQQTPGQGLQFLFEYFSETQRNKGNFPGRFSGRQFSNSRSEMNVSTLELGDSALYLCASSLIQGPYEQYFGPGTRLTVT.

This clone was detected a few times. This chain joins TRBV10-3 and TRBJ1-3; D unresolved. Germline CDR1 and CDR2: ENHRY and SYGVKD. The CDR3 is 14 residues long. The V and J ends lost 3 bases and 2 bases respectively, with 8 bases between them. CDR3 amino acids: CAISEKSAGNTIYF. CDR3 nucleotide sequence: TGTGCCATCAGTGAAAAATCAGCTGGAAACACCATATATTTT.

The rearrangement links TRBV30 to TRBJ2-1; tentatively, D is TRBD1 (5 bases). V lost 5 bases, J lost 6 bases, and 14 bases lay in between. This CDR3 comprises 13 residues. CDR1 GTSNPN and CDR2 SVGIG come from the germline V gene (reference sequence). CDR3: CAWGALPVNEQFF. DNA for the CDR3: TGTGCCTGGGGGGCCCTCCCCGTCAATGAGCAGTTCTTC.

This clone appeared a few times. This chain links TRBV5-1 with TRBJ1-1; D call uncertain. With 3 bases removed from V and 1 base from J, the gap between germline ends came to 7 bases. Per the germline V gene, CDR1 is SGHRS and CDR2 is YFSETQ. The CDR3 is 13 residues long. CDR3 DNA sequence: TGCGCCAGCAGCTCTATGGGGAACACTGAAGCTTTCTTT. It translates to CASSSMGNTEAFF.

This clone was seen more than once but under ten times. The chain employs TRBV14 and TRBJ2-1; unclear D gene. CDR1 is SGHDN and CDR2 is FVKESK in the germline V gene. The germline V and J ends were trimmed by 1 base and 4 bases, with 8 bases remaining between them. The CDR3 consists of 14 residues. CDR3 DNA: TGTGCCAGCAGCCAAGGCCTACAGTACAATGAGCAGTTCTTC. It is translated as CASSQGLQYNEQFF.

The CDR3 sequence is CASSPTTDTQYF. The CDR3 DNA follows: TGTGCCAGCAGTCCAACTACAGATACGCAGTATTTT. This chain links TRBV6-6 with TRBJ2-3; D gene unclear. Germline CDR1 is MNHNY and CDR2 is SVGAGI (reference sequence). The germline V and J ends were trimmed by 5 bases and 3 bases, with 6 bases remaining between them. The CDR3 runs to 12 residues.

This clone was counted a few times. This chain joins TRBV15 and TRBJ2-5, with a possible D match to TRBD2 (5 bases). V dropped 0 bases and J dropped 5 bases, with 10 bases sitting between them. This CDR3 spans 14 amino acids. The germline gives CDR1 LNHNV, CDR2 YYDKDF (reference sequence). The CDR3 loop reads CATSRDVREETQYF. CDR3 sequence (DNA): TGTGCCACCAGCAGAGATGTGAGGGAGGAGACCCAGTACTTC.

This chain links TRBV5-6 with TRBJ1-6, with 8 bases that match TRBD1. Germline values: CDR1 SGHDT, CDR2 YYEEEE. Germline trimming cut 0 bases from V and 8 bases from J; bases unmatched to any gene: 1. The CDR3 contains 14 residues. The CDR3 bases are TGTGCCAGCAGCTTGGTGACAGGGGATTCACCCCTCCACTTT. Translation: CASSLVTGDSPLHF.

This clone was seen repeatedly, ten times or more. Here the CDR3 reads CSARGLYEQYF. The CDR3 DNA reads as TGCAGCGCCAGGGGGCTGTACGAGCAGTACTTC. This chain connects TRBV29-1 to TRBJ2-7, with 8 bases lining up with TRBD1. V shed 7 bases and J 4 bases; nucleotides not matched to a gene: 3. Per the germline V gene, CDR1 is SQVTM and CDR2 is ANQGSEA. This CDR3 spans 11 amino acids.

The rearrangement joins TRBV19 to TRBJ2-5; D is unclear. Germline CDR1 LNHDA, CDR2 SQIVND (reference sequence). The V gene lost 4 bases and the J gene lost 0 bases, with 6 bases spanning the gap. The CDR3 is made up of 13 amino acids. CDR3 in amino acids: CASSKMHQETQYF. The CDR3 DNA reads TGTGCCAGTAGTAAGATGCACCAAGAGACCCAGTACTTC.

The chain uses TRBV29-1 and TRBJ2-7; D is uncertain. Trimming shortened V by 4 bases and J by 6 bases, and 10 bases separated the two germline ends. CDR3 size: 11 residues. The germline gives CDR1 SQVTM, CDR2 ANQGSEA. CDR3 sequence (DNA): TGCAGCGTTGGAATGAGTCGCGAGCAGTACTTC. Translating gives CSVGMSREQYF.

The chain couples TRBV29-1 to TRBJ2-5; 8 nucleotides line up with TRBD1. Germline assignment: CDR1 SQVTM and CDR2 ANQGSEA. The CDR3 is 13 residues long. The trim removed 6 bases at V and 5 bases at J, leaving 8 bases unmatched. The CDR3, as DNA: TGCAGCGTAAAACAGGGGGGAAGGGAGACCCAGTACTTC. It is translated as CSVKQGGRETQYF.

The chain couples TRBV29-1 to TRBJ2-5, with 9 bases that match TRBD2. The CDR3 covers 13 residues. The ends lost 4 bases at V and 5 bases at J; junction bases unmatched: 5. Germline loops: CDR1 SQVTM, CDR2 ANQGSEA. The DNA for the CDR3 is TGCAGCGTTGCATTCGCGGGGGGGGAGACCCAGTACTTC. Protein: CSVAFAGGETQYF.

The CDR3 nucleotides are TGTGCCAGCAGTTTAAATCTAGCGGAACTTACCTACGAGCAGTACTTC. Protein sequence: CASSLNLAELTYEQYF. This rearrangement joins TRBV28 to TRBJ2-7, with TRBD2 matching over 7 bases. Per the germline V gene, CDR1 is MDHEN and CDR2 is SYDVKM. CDR3 size: 16 residues. Losses at the gene ends were 2 bases for V and 2 bases for J; bases not matched to a gene: 9.

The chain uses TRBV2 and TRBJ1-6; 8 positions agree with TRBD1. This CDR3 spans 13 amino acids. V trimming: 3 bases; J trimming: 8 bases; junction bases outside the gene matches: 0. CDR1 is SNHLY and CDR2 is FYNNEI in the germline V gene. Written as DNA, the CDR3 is TGTGCCAGCAGTGAGACAGGGGATTCACCCCTCCACTTT. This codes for CASSETGDSPLHF.

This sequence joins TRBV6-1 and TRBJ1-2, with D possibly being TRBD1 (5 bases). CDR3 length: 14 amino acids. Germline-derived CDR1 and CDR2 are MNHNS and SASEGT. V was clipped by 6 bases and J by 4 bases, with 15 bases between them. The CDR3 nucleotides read TGTGCCAGCAGAGTTGGGGGAGGATCCTATGGCTACACCTTC. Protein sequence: CASRVGGGSYGYTF.

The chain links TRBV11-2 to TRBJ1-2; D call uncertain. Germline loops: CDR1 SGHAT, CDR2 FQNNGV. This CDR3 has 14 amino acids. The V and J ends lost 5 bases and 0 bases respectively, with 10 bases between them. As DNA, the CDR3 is TGTGCCAGCAGCGCGAGTAGGACTAACTATGGCTACACCTTC. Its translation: CASSASRTNYGYTF.

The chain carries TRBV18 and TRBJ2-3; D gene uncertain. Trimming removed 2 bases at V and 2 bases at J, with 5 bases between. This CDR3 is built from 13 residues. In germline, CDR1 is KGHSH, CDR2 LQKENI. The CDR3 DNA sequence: TGTGCCAGCTCACCATCACTCACAGATACGCAGTATTTT. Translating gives CASSPSLTDTQYF.

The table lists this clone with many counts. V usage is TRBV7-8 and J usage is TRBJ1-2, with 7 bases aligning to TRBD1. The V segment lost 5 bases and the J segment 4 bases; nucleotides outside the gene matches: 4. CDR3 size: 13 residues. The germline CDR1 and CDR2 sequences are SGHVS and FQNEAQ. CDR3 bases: TGTGCCAGCAGCGAACGGGACAGCTATGGCTACACCTTC. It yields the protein CASSERDSYGYTF.

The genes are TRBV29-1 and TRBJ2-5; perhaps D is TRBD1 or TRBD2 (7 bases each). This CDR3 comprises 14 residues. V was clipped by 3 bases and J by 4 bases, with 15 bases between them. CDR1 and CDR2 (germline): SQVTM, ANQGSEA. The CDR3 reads CSVERARGGETQYF. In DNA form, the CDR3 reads TGCAGCGTTGAGAGGGCCAGGGGGGGAGAGACCCAGTACTTC.

The CDR3 sequence is CASSSTPPGVAGNTGELFF. DNA of the CDR3: TGTGCCAGCAGCTCGACCCCCCCGGGGGTAGCGGGAAACACCGGGGAGCTGTTTTTT. The chain carries TRBV7-9 and TRBJ2-2; 8 positions agree with TRBD2. In germline, CDR1 is SEHNR, CDR2 FQNEAQ (reference sequence). This CDR3 is built from 19 residues. With V trimmed by 4 bases and J by 2 bases, 15 bases remained unmatched.

CDR3 loop: CASSLDRGYEQYF. For the CDR3, the DNA is TGTGCCAGCAGCTTAGACCGTGGCTACGAGCAGTACTTC. The chain links TRBV7-2 to TRBJ2-7; D not resolved. V shed 1 base and J shed 3 bases, with 7 bases lying between them. In germline, CDR1 is SGHTA, CDR2 FQGNSA. The CDR3 is made up of 13 amino acids.

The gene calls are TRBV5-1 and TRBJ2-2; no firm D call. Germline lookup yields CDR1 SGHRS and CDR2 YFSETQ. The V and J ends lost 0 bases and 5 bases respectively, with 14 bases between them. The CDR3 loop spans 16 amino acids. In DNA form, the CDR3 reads TGCGCCAGCAGCTTGGTAGTCGGCTCAGAGACCGGGGAGCTGTTTTTT. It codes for CASSLVVGSETGELFF. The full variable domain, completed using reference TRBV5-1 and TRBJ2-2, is KAGVTQTPRYLIKTRGQQVTLSCSPISGHRSVSWYQQTPGQGLQFLFEYFSETQRNKGNFPGRFSGRQFSNSRSEMNVSTLELGDSALYLCASSLVVGSETGELFFGEGSRLTVL.

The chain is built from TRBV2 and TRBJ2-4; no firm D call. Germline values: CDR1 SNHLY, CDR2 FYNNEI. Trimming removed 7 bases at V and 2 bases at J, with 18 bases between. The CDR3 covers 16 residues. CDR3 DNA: TGTGCCAGCACTGTGGGCCTACGAAAGACCAAAAACATTCAGTACTTC. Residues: CASTVGLRKTKNIQYF.

The CDR3 protein is CASSSDPYGYTF. CDR3 coding DNA: TGTGCCAGCAGCTCGGACCCCTATGGCTACACCTTC. The J gene is TRBJ1-2, the V gene TRBV7-8; D not certain. The V end was cut by 4 bases, the J end by 4 bases, with 7 bases between. This CDR3 has 12 amino acids. The germline CDR1 and CDR2 sequences are SGHVS and FQNEAQ.

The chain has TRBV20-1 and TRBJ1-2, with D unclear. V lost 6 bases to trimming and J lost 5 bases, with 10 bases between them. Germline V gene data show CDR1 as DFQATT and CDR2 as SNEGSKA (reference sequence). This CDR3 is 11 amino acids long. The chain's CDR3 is CSADRSYGYTF. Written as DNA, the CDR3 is TGCAGTGCCGATCGGAGTTATGGCTACACCTTC.